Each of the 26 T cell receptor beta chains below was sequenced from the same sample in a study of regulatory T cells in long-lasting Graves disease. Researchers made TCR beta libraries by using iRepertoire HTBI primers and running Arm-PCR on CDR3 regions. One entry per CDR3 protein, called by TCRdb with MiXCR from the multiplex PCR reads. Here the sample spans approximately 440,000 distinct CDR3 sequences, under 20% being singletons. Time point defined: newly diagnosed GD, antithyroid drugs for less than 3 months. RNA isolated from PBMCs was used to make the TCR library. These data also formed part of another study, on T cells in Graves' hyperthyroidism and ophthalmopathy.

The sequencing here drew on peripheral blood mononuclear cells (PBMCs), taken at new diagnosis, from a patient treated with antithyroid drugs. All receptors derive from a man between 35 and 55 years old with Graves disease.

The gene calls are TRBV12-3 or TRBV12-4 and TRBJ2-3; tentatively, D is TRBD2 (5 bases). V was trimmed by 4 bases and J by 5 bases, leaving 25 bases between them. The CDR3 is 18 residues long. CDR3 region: CASSYRGRGRVTLDTQYF. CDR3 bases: TGTGCCAGCAGTTACCGCGGTCGGGGAAGAGTGACGTTAGATACGCAGTATTTT.

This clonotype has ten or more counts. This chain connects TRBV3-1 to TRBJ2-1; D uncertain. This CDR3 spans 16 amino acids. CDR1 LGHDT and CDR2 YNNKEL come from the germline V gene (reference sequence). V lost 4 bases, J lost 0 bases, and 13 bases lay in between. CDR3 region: CASSRRNLSSYNEQFF. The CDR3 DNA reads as TGTGCCAGCAGCCGCCGGAATCTAAGCTCCTACAATGAGCAGTTCTTC.

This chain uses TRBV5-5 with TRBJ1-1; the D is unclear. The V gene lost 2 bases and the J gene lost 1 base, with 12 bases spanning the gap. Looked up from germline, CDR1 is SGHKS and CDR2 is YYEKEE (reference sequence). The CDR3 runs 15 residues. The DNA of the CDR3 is TGTGCCAGCAGCTTAGGTTTTTTCGGGAACACTGAAGCTTTCTTT. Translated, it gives CASSLGFFGNTEAFF.

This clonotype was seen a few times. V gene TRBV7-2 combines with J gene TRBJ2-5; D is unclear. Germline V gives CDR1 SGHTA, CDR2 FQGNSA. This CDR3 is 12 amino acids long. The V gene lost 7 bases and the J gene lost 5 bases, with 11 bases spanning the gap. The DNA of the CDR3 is TGTGCCAGCAACCGACTTTTGGAGACCCAGTACTTC. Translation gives CASNRLLETQYF.

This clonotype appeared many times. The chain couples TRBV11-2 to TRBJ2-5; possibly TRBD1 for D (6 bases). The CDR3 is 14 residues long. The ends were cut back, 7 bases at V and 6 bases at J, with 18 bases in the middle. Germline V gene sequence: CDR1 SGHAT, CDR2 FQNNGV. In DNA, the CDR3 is TGTGCCAGCACGCTAACAGGGTTTGCGAAGACCCAGTACTTC. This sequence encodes CASTLTGFAKTQYF.

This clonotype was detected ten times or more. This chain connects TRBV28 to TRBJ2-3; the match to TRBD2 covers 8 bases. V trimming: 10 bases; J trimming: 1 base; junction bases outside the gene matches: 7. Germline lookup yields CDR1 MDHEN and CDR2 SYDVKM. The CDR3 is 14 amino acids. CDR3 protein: CAIATSDGTDTQYF. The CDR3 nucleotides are TGTGCCATTGCGACTAGCGACGGCACAGATACGCAGTATTTT.

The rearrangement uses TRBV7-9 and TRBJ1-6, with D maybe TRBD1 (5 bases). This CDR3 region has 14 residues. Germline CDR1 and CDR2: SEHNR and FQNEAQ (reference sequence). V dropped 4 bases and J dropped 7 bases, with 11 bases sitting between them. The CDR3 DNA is TGTGCCAGCAGCTCCTGGTGGGGGAATTCACCCCTCCACTTT. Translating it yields CASSSWWGNSPLHF.

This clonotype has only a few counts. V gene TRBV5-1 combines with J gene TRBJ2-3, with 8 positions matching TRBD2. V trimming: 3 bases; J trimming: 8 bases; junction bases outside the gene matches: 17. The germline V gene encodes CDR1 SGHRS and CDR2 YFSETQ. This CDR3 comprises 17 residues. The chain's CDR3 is CASSSKAGVRPPPTQYF. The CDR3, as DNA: TGCGCCAGCAGCTCTAAAGCGGGAGTCCGACCCCCTCCTACGCAGTATTTT.

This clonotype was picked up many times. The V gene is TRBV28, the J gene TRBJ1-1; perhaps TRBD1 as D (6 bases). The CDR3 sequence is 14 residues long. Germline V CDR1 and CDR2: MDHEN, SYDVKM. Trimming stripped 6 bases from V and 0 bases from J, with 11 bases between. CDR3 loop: CASSYREMNTEAFF. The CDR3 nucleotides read TGTGCCAGCAGCTACAGGGAAATGAACACTGAAGCTTTCTTT.

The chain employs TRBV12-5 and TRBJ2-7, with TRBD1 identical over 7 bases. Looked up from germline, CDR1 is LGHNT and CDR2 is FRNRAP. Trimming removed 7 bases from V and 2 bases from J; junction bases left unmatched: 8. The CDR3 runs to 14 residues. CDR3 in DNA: TGTGCTAGTGCCCGAGGGGGCCTGACCTACGAGCAGTACTTC. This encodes CASARGGLTYEQYF.

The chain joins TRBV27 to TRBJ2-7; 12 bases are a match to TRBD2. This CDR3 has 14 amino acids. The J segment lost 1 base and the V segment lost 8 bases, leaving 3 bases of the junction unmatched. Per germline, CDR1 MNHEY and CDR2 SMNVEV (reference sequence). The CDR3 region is CASGLAGQSYEQYF. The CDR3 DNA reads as TGTGCCAGCGGACTAGCGGGGCAGTCCTACGAGCAGTACTTC.

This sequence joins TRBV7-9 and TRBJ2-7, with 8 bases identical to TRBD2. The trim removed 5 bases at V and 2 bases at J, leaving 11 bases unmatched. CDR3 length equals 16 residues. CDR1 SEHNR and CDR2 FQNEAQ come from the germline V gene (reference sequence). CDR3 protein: CASSPVWVAGTYEQYF. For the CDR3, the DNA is TGTGCCAGCAGCCCGGTTTGGGTAGCGGGAACCTACGAGCAGTACTTC.

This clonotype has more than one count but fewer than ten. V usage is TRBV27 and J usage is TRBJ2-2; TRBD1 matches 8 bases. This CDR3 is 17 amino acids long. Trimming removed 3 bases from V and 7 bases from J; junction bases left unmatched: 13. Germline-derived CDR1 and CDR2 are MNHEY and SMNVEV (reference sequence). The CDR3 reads CASSFRPGGPSGGELFF. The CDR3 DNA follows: TGTGCCAGCAGTTTCCGCCCAGGGGGCCCCTCGGGCGGGGAGCTGTTTTTT.

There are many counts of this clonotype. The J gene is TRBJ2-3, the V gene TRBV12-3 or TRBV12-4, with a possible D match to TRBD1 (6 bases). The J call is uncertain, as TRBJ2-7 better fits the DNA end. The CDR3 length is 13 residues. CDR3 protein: CASQSNRVGEQYF. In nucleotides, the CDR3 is TGTGCCTCCCAGTCCAACAGGGTCGGAGAGCAGTACTTC.

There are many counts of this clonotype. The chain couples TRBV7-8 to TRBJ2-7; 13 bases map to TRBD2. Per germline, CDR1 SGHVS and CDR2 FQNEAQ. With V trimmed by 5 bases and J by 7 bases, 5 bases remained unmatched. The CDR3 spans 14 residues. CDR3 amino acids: CASSRTSGSGEQYF. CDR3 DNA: TGTGCCAGCAGCAGGACTAGCGGGAGTGGGGAGCAGTACTTC. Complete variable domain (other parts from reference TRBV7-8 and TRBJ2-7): GAGVSQSPRYKVAKRGQDVALRCDPISGHVSLFWYQQALGQGPEFLTYFQNEAQLDKSGLPSDRFFAERPEGSVSTLKIQRTQQEDSAVYLCASSRTSGSGEQYFGPGTRLTVT.

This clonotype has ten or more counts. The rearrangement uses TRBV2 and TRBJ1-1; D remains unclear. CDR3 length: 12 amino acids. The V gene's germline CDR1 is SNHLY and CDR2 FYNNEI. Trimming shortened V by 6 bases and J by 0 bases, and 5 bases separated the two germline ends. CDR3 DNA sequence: TGTGCCAGCAGACACCTGAACACTGAAGCTTTCTTT. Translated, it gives CASRHLNTEAFF. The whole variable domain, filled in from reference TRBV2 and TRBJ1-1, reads EPEVTQTPSHQVTQMGQEVILRCVPISNHLYFYWYRQILGQKVEFLVSFYNNEISEKSEIFDDQFSVERPDGSNFTLKIRSTKLEDSAMYFCASRHLNTEAFFGQGTRLTVV.

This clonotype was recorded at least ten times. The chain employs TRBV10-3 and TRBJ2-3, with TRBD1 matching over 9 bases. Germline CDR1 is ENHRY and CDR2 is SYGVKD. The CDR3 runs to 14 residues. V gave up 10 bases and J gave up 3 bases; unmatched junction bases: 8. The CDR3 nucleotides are TGTGCCAGGCCCGGGACAGGGTGGACAGATACGCAGTATTTT. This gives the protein CARPGTGWTDTQYF.

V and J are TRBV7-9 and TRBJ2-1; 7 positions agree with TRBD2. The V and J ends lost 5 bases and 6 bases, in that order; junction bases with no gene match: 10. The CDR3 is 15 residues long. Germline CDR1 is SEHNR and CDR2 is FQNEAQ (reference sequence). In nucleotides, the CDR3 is TGTGCCAGCAGCCCACGGACTAGGTATCCCAATGAGCAGTTCTTC. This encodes CASSPRTRYPNEQFF.

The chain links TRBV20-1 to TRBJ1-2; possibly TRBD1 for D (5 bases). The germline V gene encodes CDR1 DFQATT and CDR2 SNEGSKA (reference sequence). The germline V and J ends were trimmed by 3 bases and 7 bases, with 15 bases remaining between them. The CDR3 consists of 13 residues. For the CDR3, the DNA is TGCAGTGCTAGTATATCCCCAGGGTTTGGCTACACCTTC. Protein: CSASISPGFGYTF.

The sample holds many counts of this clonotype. CDR3 in amino acids: CSARPGTSTDTQYF. In DNA form, the CDR3 reads TGCAGTGCCAGACCTGGGACAAGCACAGATACGCAGTATTTT. The V gene is TRBV20-1, the J gene TRBJ2-3, with D possibly being TRBD1 (6 bases). The ends were cut back, 6 bases at V and 0 bases at J, with 13 bases in the middle. Germline CDR1 reads DFQATT; CDR2 reads SNEGSKA (reference sequence). The CDR3 is 14 amino acids.

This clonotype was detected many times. The CDR3 DNA follows: TGTGCCAGCAGCTTAGTGGGAAAGCAGTATTTT. Translating it yields CASSLVGKQYF. This chain links TRBV11-2 with TRBJ2-3; D call uncertain. Trimming stripped 1 base from V and 11 bases from J, with 7 bases between. This CDR3 comprises 11 residues. Per germline, CDR1 SGHAT and CDR2 FQNNGV.

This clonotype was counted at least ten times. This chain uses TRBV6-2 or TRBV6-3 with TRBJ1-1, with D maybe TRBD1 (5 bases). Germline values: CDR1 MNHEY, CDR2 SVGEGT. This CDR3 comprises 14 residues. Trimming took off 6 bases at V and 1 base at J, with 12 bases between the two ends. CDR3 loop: CASRPRGQNTEAFF. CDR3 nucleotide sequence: TGTGCCAGCAGACCCCGGGGCCAGAACACTGAAGCTTTCTTT.

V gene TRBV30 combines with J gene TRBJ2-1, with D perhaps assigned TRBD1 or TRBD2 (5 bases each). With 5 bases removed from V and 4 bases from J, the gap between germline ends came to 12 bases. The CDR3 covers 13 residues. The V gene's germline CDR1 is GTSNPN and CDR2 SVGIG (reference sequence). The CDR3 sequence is CAWAGTTYNEQFF. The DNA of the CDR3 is TGTGCCTGGGCCGGGACCACATACAATGAGCAGTTCTTC.

The CDR3 nucleotides are TGTGCCAGCAGCAGCCAATGGGGTGATACCGGGGAGCTGTTTTTT. Protein sequence: CASSSQWGDTGELFF. The chain combines TRBV4-2 with TRBJ2-2; D remains unclear. Trimming shortened V by 5 bases and J by 5 bases, and 15 bases separated the two germline ends. This CDR3 is built from 15 residues. Germline values: CDR1 LGHNA, CDR2 YNFKEQ.

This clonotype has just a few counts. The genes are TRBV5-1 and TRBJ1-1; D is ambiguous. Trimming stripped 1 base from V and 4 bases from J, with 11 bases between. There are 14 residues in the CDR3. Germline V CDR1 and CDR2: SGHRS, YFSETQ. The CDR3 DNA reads TGCGCCAGCAGCTTGACAGCGGGAGCCACTGAAGCTTTCTTT. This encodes CASSLTAGATEAFF.

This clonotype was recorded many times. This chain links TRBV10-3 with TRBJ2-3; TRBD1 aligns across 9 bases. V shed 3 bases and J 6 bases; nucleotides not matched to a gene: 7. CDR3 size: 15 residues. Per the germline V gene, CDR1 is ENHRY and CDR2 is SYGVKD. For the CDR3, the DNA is TGTGCCATCAGTGACGTGGGACAGGGAGTCGATACGCAGTATTTT. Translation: CAISDVGQGVDTQYF.